Below, 32 T cell receptor beta chains from the same sample are listed, as sequenced in a study of Ad26.COV2.S vaccination and SARS-CoV-2 variants. The protocol was immunoSEQ multiplex PCR, while the TCRdb copy is restricted to in-frame clones and leaves out a portion. The data hold around 450,000 clones, with 89% observed a single time. Treatment indicated: 15 to 20 received Ad26.COV2.S at low or high dose, single or two shots; about five received placebo; per-sample allocation not given. On day 63 after the first injection, vaccine and placebo recipients gave samples. This material consisted of peripheral blood, taken in a trial of Ad26.COV2.S vaccine versus placebo. These receptors came from a person between 18 and 59 years old who received the Ad26.COV2.S COVID-19 vaccine or a placebo.

The chain employs TRBV9 and TRBJ2-6; D perhaps matches TRBD2 (5 bases). The CDR3 is 15 residues long. Per the germline V gene, CDR1 is SGDLS and CDR2 is YYNGEE. V gave up 7 bases and J gave up 0 bases, with 11 bases separating them. The CDR3 protein is CASGGGDSGANVLTF. In DNA form, the CDR3 reads TGTGCCAGCGGAGGTGGGGACTCTGGGGCCAACGTCCTGACTTTC. Based on the CDR3 plus reference TRBV9 and TRBJ2-6, the full variable domain is DSGVTQTPKHLITATGQRVTLRCSPRSGDLSVYWYQQSLDQGLQFLIQYYNGEERAKGNILERFSAQQFPDLHSELNLSSLELGDSALYFCASGGGDSGANVLTFGAGSRLTVL.

This chain uses TRBV9 with TRBJ1-1; a weak D match, TRBD1 (5 bases). The CDR3 sequence is 15 residues long. Trimming stripped 0 bases from V and 3 bases from J, with 12 bases between. Germline loops: CDR1 SGDLS, CDR2 YYNGEE. The CDR3 sequence: CASSVGGVLDTEAFF. In DNA, the CDR3 is TGTGCCAGCAGCGTAGGGGGCGTTCTCGACACTGAAGCTTTCTTT.

This rearrangement joins TRBV19 to TRBJ2-1; 7 bases map to TRBD1. This CDR3 is 14 amino acids long. Germline V lookup: CDR1 LNHDA, CDR2 SQIVND (reference sequence). The V segment lost 6 bases and the J segment 7 bases; nucleotides outside the gene matches: 9. CDR3 nucleotide sequence: TGTGCCAGTAGCATGGGGACAGTCTGGAATGAGCAGTTCTTC. It codes for CASSMGTVWNEQFF.

This clone has only a few counts. The J gene is TRBJ2-1, the V gene TRBV5-1; 9 bases map to TRBD2. With V trimmed by 1 base and J by 4 bases, 3 bases remained unmatched. The CDR3 is 15 residues long. Germline-derived CDR1 and CDR2 are SGHRS and YFSETQ. CDR3 bases: TGCGCCAGCAGCTTGTTTAGCGGGGGTTACAATGAGCAGTTCTTC. This sequence encodes CASSLFSGGYNEQFF. Based on the CDR3 plus reference TRBV5-1 and TRBJ2-1, the full variable domain is KAGVTQTPRYLIKTRGQQVTLSCSPISGHRSVSWYQQTPGQGLQFLFEYFSETQRNKGNFPGRFSGRQFSNSRSEMNVSTLELGDSALYLCASSLFSGGYNEQFFGPGTRLTVL.

This clone has just one count. The rearrangement uses TRBV4-3 and TRBJ2-1, with 7 bases matching TRBD2. This CDR3 is 15 amino acids long. The germline V gene encodes CDR1 LGHNA and CDR2 YSLEER. Germline trimming cut 4 bases from V and 5 bases from J; bases unmatched to any gene: 8. The CDR3 here is CASSLWGGDNNEQFF. CDR3 sequence (DNA): TGCGCCAGCAGCCTATGGGGGGGAGATAACAATGAGCAGTTCTTC.

This chain uses TRBV5-6 with TRBJ2-5; D gene ambiguous. The V end lost 1 base, the J end lost 5 bases, and 12 bases lay between the germline ends. The CDR3 length is 14 residues. Germline CDR1 and CDR2: SGHDT and YYEEEE. The CDR3 loop is CASSLRASWETQYF. The CDR3 region has the DNA TGTGCCAGCAGCTTGAGGGCGAGCTGGGAGACCCAGTACTTC.

Concerning this clone itself: Other DNA sequences within the sample encode an identical CDR3. The chain recombines TRBV28 with TRBJ1-2; the D gene is possibly TRBD1 (6 bases). CDR1 MDHEN and CDR2 SYDVKM come from the germline V gene. The CDR3 has 12 residues. Trimming left V 6 bases short and J 5 bases short, with 10 bases between. The DNA of the CDR3 is TGTGCCAGCAGACAGGGAACGTATGGCTACACCTTC. Residues: CASRQGTYGYTF.

This clone came up once. The chain is built from TRBV18 and TRBJ1-3; tentatively, D is TRBD1 (5 bases). The CDR3 sequence is 16 residues long. Germline CDR1 reads KGHSH; CDR2 reads LQKENI. Trimming shortened V by 1 base and J by 4 bases, and 14 bases separated the two germline ends. This chain's CDR3 is CASSPRSVRGGNTIYF. The DNA of the CDR3 is TGTGCCAGCTCACCACGGTCCGTGAGGGGAGGAAACACCATATATTTT.

The chain combines TRBV30 with TRBJ2-3; 14 bases agree with TRBD2. The CDR3 runs to 16 residues. Germline CDR1 is GTSNPN and CDR2 is SVGIG (reference sequence). V shed 5 bases, J shed 5 bases, and the junction held 9 bases outside the gene matches. The CDR3 sequence: CAWHPGLAGVGDTQYF. CDR3 nucleotides: TGTGCCTGGCACCCGGGACTAGCGGGAGTCGGAGATACGCAGTATTTT.

Only one count was recorded for this clone. V and J are TRBV4-3 and TRBJ2-1, with 9 bases fitting TRBD2. Germline CDR1 LGHNA, CDR2 YSLEER. The CDR3 covers 18 residues. The V gene end was trimmed by 1 base and the J gene end by 5 bases; junction bases not matched to a gene: 12. CDR3 coding DNA: TGCGCCAGCAGCCAAGTACCGAGCGGGAGGCCGCAAGACAATGAGCAGTTCTTC. Its translation is CASSQVPSGRPQDNEQFF.

This clone appeared a single time. The chain joins TRBV18 to TRBJ2-6; no reliable D call. Trimming removed 6 bases at V and 0 bases at J, with 9 bases between. The CDR3 consists of 15 residues. Per the germline V gene, CDR1 is KGHSH and CDR2 is LQKENI. CDR3 nucleotides: TGTGCCAGCTCTTGGTCTAGCTCTGGGGCCAACGTCCTGACTTTC. It translates to CASSWSSSGANVLTF.

The rearrangement links TRBV10-3 to TRBJ1-2, with 7 bases fitting TRBD1. The CDR3 covers 14 residues. Trimming cost V 4 bases and J 2 bases; bases outside gene matches: 4. CDR1 is ENHRY and CDR2 is SYGVKD in the germline V gene. The CDR3 loop is CAISVTGSNYGYTF. CDR3 nucleotide sequence: TGTGCCATCAGTGTGACAGGGAGCAACTATGGCTACACCTTC.

The V call is TRBV5-1, the J call TRBJ1-6; D is unresolved. Germline loops: CDR1 SGHRS, CDR2 YFSETQ. CDR3 length: 14 residues. V was cut by 4 bases and J by 0 bases, with 5 bases left in between. In DNA, the CDR3 is TGCGCCAGCAGCGTAAGCTCCTATAATTCACCCCTCCACTTT. This sequence encodes CASSVSSYNSPLHF.

This clone was picked up a small number of times. The J gene is TRBJ1-5, the V gene TRBV5-1; 10 bases are shared with TRBD1. The length of the CDR3 is 15 residues. With V trimmed by 1 base and J by 9 bases, 7 bases remained unmatched. The germline V gene encodes CDR1 SGHRS and CDR2 YFSETQ. The CDR3 DNA reads as TGCGCCAGCAGCTTGTCTGGGACAGGGGTAGGGCCCCAGCATTTT. It yields the protein CASSLSGTGVGPQHF.

V usage is TRBV6-6 and J usage is TRBJ1-3, with D possibly being TRBD1 (5 bases). The CDR3 totals 16 residues. Germline lookup yields CDR1 MNHNY and CDR2 SVGAGI (reference sequence). V lost 6 bases to trimming and J lost 7 bases, with 22 bases between them. CDR3 residues: CASSPPGTFSSNTIYF. The CDR3 DNA sequence: TGTGCCAGCAGCCCACCCGGGACGTTTTCTTCCAACACCATATATTTT.

J is TRBJ1-5 and V is TRBV24-1; D perhaps matches TRBD1 (5 bases). The CDR3 has 14 amino acids. CDR1 is KGHDR, CDR2 SFDVKD, per germline. The V end was cut by 7 bases, the J end by 5 bases, with 14 bases between. The CDR3 coding sequence is TGTGCCACCAGCGGGACGGGGAGGGATCAGCCCCAGCATTTT. Translated: CATSGTGRDQPQHF.

The chain recombines TRBV9 with TRBJ1-2; TRBD1 matches 10 bases. From germline, CDR1 is SGDLS and CDR2 YYNGEE. This CDR3 is 14 amino acids long. The junction had 5 bases not matched to a gene; V was cut back by 7 bases and J by 2 bases. The CDR3 DNA follows: TGTGCCAGCCGAGGACAGGGGGGCAACTATGGCTACACCTTC. This codes for CASRGQGGNYGYTF.

This rearrangement joins TRBV6-2 or TRBV6-3 to TRBJ2-7; D gene unclear. The CDR3 is 13 amino acids. V was shortened by 5 bases and J by 6 bases, with 14 bases between the two germline ends. Germline CDR1 reads MNHEY; CDR2 reads SVGEGT. This CDR3 is CASSRGGSREQYV. In DNA form, the CDR3 reads TGTGCCAGCAGTCGCGGTGGTTCGCGCGAGCAGTACGTC.

The genes are TRBV18 and TRBJ2-2; D call uncertain. This CDR3 has 16 amino acids. Germline CDR1 reads KGHSH; CDR2 reads LQKENI. V lost 5 bases, J lost 2 bases, and 15 bases lay in between. CDR3 sequence: CASSGRTFPNTGELFF. CDR3 sequence (DNA): TGTGCCAGCTCAGGCCGGACCTTTCCAAACACCGGGGAGCTGTTTTTT.

This chain links TRBV10-3 with TRBJ2-3, with TRBD2 matching 7 bases. Germline V CDR1 and CDR2: ENHRY, SYGVKD. V lost 10 bases and J lost 1; bases outside the gene matches: 8. The CDR3 runs to 14 residues. The CDR3 protein is CATRGRGGTDTQYF. The CDR3 DNA is TGTGCCACTCGCGGACGGGGGGGCACAGATACGCAGTATTTT.

The chain combines TRBV6-5 with TRBJ2-2; either TRBD1 or TRBD2 may fit D (7 bases each). The germline gives CDR1 MNHEY, CDR2 SVGAGI. Trimming left V 10 bases short and J 0 bases short, with 15 bases between. This CDR3 comprises 15 residues. CDR3 sequence: CATPGGLTNTGELFF. The CDR3 DNA reads TGTGCCACCCCAGGGGGACTAACGAACACCGGGGAGCTGTTTTTT.

This chain connects TRBV7-3 to TRBJ2-5; 12 nucleotides match TRBD2. V dropped 5 bases and J dropped 5; count of bases not matched to a gene: 6. This CDR3 contains 15 residues. Germline CDR1 SGHTA, CDR2 FQGTGA. The CDR3 here is CASSPRLAGVETQYF. The CDR3 DNA reads as TGTGCCAGCAGCCCTCGACTAGCGGGAGTGGAGACCCAGTACTTC.

The J gene is TRBJ1-1, the V gene TRBV19; D call uncertain. CDR3 size: 15 residues. Trimming pared 5 bases from V and 4 bases from J, leaving 17 bases between. The germline gives CDR1 LNHDA, CDR2 SQIVND (reference sequence). CDR3 region: CASSPMEGEGTEAFF. For the CDR3, the DNA is TGTGCCAGTAGTCCAATGGAGGGTGAAGGCACTGAAGCTTTCTTT.

The gene calls are TRBV7-2 and TRBJ2-7; 8 nucleotides match TRBD1. The germline CDR1 and CDR2 sequences are SGHTA and FQGNSA. CDR3 length: 13 amino acids. Unmatched junction bases numbered 4, after V lost 3 bases and J lost 6 bases. The CDR3 loop is CASSFQGALEQYV. The CDR3 region has the DNA TGTGCCAGCAGCTTTCAGGGGGCACTCGAGCAGTACGTC.

V is TRBV27 and J is TRBJ1-2, with a tentative D call TRBD1 (5 bases). Germline CDR1 and CDR2: MNHEY and SMNVEV (reference sequence). This CDR3 has 12 residues. V was pared by 7 bases and J by 6 bases, with 12 bases between. Written as DNA, the CDR3 is TGTGCCAGCACGGCCGGGGGTGATGGCTACACCTTC. It codes for CASTAGGDGYTF.

The J gene is TRBJ2-3, the V gene TRBV27; D uncertain. Trimming took 6 bases from V and 4 from J, leaving 11 bases between them. CDR1 and CDR2 (germline): MNHEY, SMNVEV (reference sequence). There are 13 residues in the CDR3. Here the CDR3 DNA reads TGTGCCAGCAGCCCATCCCCCCCAGATACGCAGTATTTT. The encoded protein is CASSPSPPDTQYF.

This chain uses TRBV11-2 with TRBJ2-7; possibly TRBD1 for D (6 bases). Germline V CDR1 and CDR2: SGHAT, FQNNGV. This CDR3 is built from 14 residues. V was shortened by 5 bases and J by 6 bases, with 17 bases between the two germline ends. Here the CDR3 reads CASSPNRVSGEQYF. CDR3 in DNA: TGTGCCAGCAGCCCGAACAGGGTCTCGGGCGAGCAGTACTTC.

This clone was found once. CDR3 DNA sequence: TGTGCCAGCAGCCGAGGGGGCTTTGCAACTAATGAAAAACTGTTTTTT. Protein: CASSRGGFATNEKLFF. This chain connects TRBV25-1 to TRBJ1-4, with 7 bases matching TRBD1. J gave up 0 bases and V 6 bases, and 7 bases lay outside the gene matches. There are 16 residues in the CDR3. Germline V gene lookup returns CDR1 MGHDK and CDR2 SYGVNS.

V gene TRBV19 combines with J gene TRBJ1-5; the D gene is possibly TRBD1 (6 bases). CDR1 is LNHDA, CDR2 SQIVND, per germline (reference sequence). Between the trimmed V and J ends, which lost 3 bases and 4 bases, there was a span of 22 bases. The CDR3 consists of 18 residues. For the CDR3, the DNA is TGTGCCAGTAGTATGATCCTCTCATCAAACAGGGCGAATCAGCCCCAGCATTTT. Amino acid sequence: CASSMILSSNRANQPQHF.

The DNA of the CDR3 is TGCGCCAGCAGCCAATTTGTCGCTGGGGCCAACGTCCTGACTTTC. Amino acid sequence: CASSQFVAGANVLTF. The chain links TRBV4-3 to TRBJ2-6, with no clear D. The CDR3 length is 15 residues. Trimming took 2 bases from V and 2 from J, leaving 7 bases between them. From germline, CDR1 is LGHNA and CDR2 YSLEER.

This rearrangement joins TRBV4-3 to TRBJ1-6; D is unclear. CDR3 length: 15 amino acids. Deletions cut 8 bases from V and 0 bases from J, with 11 bases between. The V gene's germline CDR1 is LGHNA and CDR2 YSLEER. CDR3 DNA: TGCGCCAGCCGGGGTAGGGACTCCTATAATTCACCCCTCCACTTT. It encodes CASRGRDSYNSPLHF.

The V and J genes are TRBV19 and TRBJ1-2, with 7 positions matching TRBD1. The CDR3 spans 15 residues. The germline CDR1 and CDR2 sequences are LNHDA and SQIVND (reference sequence). Trimming cost V 6 bases and J 4 bases; bases outside gene matches: 11. The CDR3 protein is CASREGTAFLYGYTF. The CDR3 bases are TGTGCCAGTAGGGAAGGGACAGCTTTCCTCTATGGCTACACCTTC.